This is a list of T cell receptor beta chains from one sample in a study of T cell responses to AZD1222 COVID-19 vaccine. Repertoires were generated with immunoSEQ multiplex PCR, while TCRdb's copy carries only in-frame clones and drops some. This table has about 57,000 clones, approximately 83% appearing once. The sequencing here drew on peripheral blood, taken on day 0 of AZD1222 vaccination. The receptors derive from an adult in good health. Both conserved end residues are part of each CDR3. Fields, in order: clone size, D gene, V gene, CDR3 protein. The D gene is left open where the match is weak. Not all rows give a size; the values are once, few, many and, for expanded clones, a class.

-	-	TRBV6-1	CASSEGTGRDTQYF
-	-	TRBV10-3	CAISDGGYGYTF
-	-	TRBV7-2	CASSFRALDEQFF
-	-	TRBV2	CASSELGKLGNTIYF
-	-	TRBV5-6	CASIRRGRLFYGYTF
-	-	TRBV9	CASSVRTGGETQYF
-	-	TRBV5-1	CASSLELGDEQFF
-	-	TRBV7-3	CASSVVGGYSIETQYF
-	-	TRBV29-1	CSGRREGVEGYTF
-	-	TRBV15	CATRTSRNYGYTF
once	-	TRBV29-1	CSVGHQETQYF
-	-	TRBV12-3/TRBV12-4	CASSSKVGVEAFF
-	-	TRBV28	CASTQTRGPYGYTF
-	-	TRBV29-1	CSVERGPDTQYF
-	TRBD1	TRBV7-9	CASSLARDRGYEQYF
-	-	TRBV6-2/TRBV6-3	CASSYSSIPSGTSYGYTF
-	-	TRBV27	CASSTWTANNEKLFF
-	-	TRBV11-2	CASSLVPPSQYF
few	-	TRBV11-2	CASSLNVGSSGANVLTF
-	-	TRBV7-2	CASSLSQGLNQPQHF
few	-	TRBV29-1	CSVEYSTLFYGYTF
once	-	TRBV18	CASSPPGLNTEAFF
-	-	TRBV28	CASRFQGLDQPQHF
few	-	TRBV6-6	CASSQRTPYGYTF
-	-	TRBV18	CASSPIQETQYF
-	-	TRBV24-1	CATSDLTQNYGYTF
-	TRBD1	TRBV19	CASSIEDRGTEQYF
-	-	TRBV7-2	CASSDRRGADTEAFF
-	-	TRBV19	CASSPTGNIHEQYF
few	TRBD2	TRBV10-3	CAISVGTSVYEQYF
-	-	TRBV28	CASSTGYNQPQHF
-	-	TRBV19	CASSTTYSDPGNTIYF
-	TRBD1	TRBV6-5	CASSYRGRGYEQYF